The source of this TCR beta chain is a study of shared T cell receptors in the human thymus. Clones were read by immunoSEQ multiplex PCR, and TCRdb kept only the in-frame ones, dropping some. The repertoire holds more than 300,000 clones, with just under 95% as singletons. The CDR3 spans 14 residues. Unmatched junction bases numbered 3, after V lost 3 bases and J lost 6 bases. The germline V gene has CDR1 LGHNA and CDR2 YSLEER. Material for sequencing was thymocytes. The sequence derives from a human donor. The rearrangement joins TRBV4-3 to TRBJ2-2, with 8 bases lining up with TRBD2. The CDR3 nucleotides are TGCGCCAGCAGCCATAGGGGACTAGCCGGGGAGCTGTTTTTT. Translation gives CASSHRGLAGELFF.